These 10 T cell receptor beta chains came from one sample sequenced in a study of CD8 T cells in ankylosing spondylitis (dated by TCRdb to 2016 to 2017). The method behind the library was 5' RACE. This sample was sequenced with an Illumina HiSeq 2500. In TCRdb, the public reads were trimmed at Q25 with fastp and aligned with MiXCR, with productive beta chains retained. Here each entry gathers all rows of one CDR3 protein and keeps the most common genes and DNA. For this sample there are about 260,000 distinct CDR3 sequences; 15% to 20% appear just once. The top ten hold under 8.5% of the sample. Sequenced sample: blood, either unsorted or a sorted T cell fraction (not recorded which). The receptors here all came from a male donor with ankylosing spondylitis or in good health (not recorded which).

In its sample, this clonotype was seen a few times. V usage is TRBV12-3 or TRBV12-4 and J usage is TRBJ1-5; a possible D gene is TRBD1 (6 bases). The CDR3 is 16 amino acids. With 1 base removed from V and 0 bases from J, the gap between germline ends came to 10 bases. DNA of the CDR3: TGTGCCAGCAGTTTAGAGACAGGCAATAGCAATCAGCCCCAGCATTTT. Protein product: CASSLETGNSNQPQHF.

This clonotype has more than one count but fewer than ten. The chain employs TRBV12-3 or TRBV12-4 and TRBJ2-7, with TRBD1 matching 8 bases. This CDR3 is 15 amino acids long. Unmatched junction bases numbered 8, after V lost 4 bases and J lost 3 bases. The CDR3 sequence is CASSSGTGDSYEQYV. CDR3 nucleotide sequence: TGTGCCAGCAGTTCCGGGACAGGCGACAGCTACGAGCAGTACGTC.

This chain connects TRBV3-1 to TRBJ2-3; D remains unclear. V lost 4 bases, J lost 6 bases, and 8 bases lay in between. This CDR3 comprises 12 residues. The germline V gene encodes CDR1 LGHDT and CDR2 YNNKEL (reference sequence). CDR3: CASSRGWDTQYF. CDR3 nucleotide sequence: TGTGCCAGCAGCCGGGGTTGGGATACGCAGTATTTT.

In regard to this clonotype: A read error may be the cause here, since a much bigger clone is one base away. V gene TRBV5-1 combines with J gene TRBJ2-2; 7 bases agree with TRBD1. There are 15 residues in the CDR3. Germline CDR1 and CDR2: SGHRS and YFSETQ. CDR3 loop: CGSRKTGANTGELFF. CDR3 coding DNA: TGCGGCAGCAGAAAAACAGGGGCGAACACCGGGGAGCTGTTTTTT.

About this clonotype: One end of the junction does not line up with germline, which may come from a read error. The genes are TRBV13 and TRBJ1-6, with D possibly TRBD1 on 6 matching bases. Looked up from germline, CDR1 is PRHDT and CDR2 is FYEKMQ (reference sequence). The CDR3 runs 15 residues. The CDR3 DNA sequence: TGTGGCAGCAGCTTAGGGGACACAAAACATACACCCCTCCACTTT. It specifies CGSSLGDTKHTPLHF.

V gene TRBV4-2 combines with J gene TRBJ2-2; 8 bases match TRBD2. Germline V lookup: CDR1 LGHNA, CDR2 YNFKEQ. The V segment lost 0 bases and the J segment 7 bases; nucleotides outside the gene matches: 4. CDR3 length: 15 residues. CDR3 in DNA: TGTGCCAGCAGCCAAGAAGCGGGAGCCCTCGGGGAGCTGTTTTTT. It specifies CASSQEAGALGELFF.

The chain links TRBV20-1 to TRBJ2-7, with D unresolved. The germline CDR1 and CDR2 sequences are DFQATT and SNEGSKA (reference sequence). The CDR3 length is 11 residues. This chain's CDR3 is CSALDSFEQYV. In nucleotides, the CDR3 is TGCAGTGCGTTAGACTCCTTCGAGCAGTACGTC.

V usage is TRBV10-3 and J usage is TRBJ2-3; D call uncertain. The CDR3 extends over 14 amino acids. Germline V gives CDR1 ENHRY, CDR2 SYGVKD. Trimming cost V 8 bases and J 3 bases, with 15 bases left between them. The chain's CDR3 is CAIAYGQRTDTQYF. The DNA for the CDR3 is TGTGCCATCGCGTACGGGCAAAGAACAGATACGCAGTATTTT.

J is TRBJ2-2 and V is TRBV12-3 or TRBV12-4, with 8 bases that match TRBD2. Trimming at V came to 1 base and at J to 5 bases, leaving 6 bases not matched to a gene. The CDR3 runs 16 residues. CDR3 nucleotides: TGTGCCAGCAGTTTAGGTCTAGCGGGTAGAACCGGGGAGCTGTTTTTT. Encoded protein: CASSLGLAGRTGELFF.

In its sample, this clonotype was seen many times. The chain combines TRBV15 with TRBJ2-7; D remains unclear. This CDR3 has 15 amino acids. Germline assignment: CDR1 LNHNV and CDR2 YYDKDF (reference sequence). V dropped 0 bases and J dropped 4 bases, with 13 bases sitting between them. CDR3 bases: TGTGCCACCAGCAGAGATCTGAGCGCATTATACGAGCAGTACGTC. It codes for CATSRDLSALYEQYV.